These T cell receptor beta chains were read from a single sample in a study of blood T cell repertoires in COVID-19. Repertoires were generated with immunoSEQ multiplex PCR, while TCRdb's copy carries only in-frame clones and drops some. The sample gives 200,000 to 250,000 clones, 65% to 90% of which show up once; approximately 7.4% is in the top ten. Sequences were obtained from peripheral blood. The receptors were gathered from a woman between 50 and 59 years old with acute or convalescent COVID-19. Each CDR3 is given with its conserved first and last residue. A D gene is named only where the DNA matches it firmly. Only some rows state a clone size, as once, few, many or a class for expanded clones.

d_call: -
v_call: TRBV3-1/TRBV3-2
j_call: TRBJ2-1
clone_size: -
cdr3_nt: TGTGCCAGCAGCCAAAATCGGGGGACCTACAATGAGCAGTTCTTC
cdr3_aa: CASSQNRGTYNEQFF

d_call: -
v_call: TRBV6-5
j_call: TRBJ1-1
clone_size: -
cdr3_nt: TGTGCCAGCAGTTACGCTGGGGCAAACACTGAAGCTTTCTTT
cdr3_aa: CASSYAGANTEAFF

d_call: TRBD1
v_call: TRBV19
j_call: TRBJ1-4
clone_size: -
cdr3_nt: TGTGCCAGTAGTACCTCGGGACAGCTTAATGAAAAACTGTTTTTT
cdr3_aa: CASSTSGQLNEKLFF

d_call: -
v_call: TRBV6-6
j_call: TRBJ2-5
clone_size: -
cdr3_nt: TGTGCCAGCCGTTCGGGTCGGGAGACCCAGTACTTC
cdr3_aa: CASRSGRETQYF

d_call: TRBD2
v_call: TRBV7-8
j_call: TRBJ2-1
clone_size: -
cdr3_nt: TGTGCCAGCAGCTTAGGTGAGTTCGGGACTAGCGGGACAAAGTTCTTC
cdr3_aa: CASSLGEFGTSGTKFF

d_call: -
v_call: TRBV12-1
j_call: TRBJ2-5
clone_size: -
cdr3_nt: TGTGCCAGCAGCTTTGCACTAAACCAAGAGACCCAGTACTTC
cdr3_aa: CASSFALNQETQYF

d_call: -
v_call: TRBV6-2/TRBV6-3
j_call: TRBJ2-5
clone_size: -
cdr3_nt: TGTGCCAGCAGTTACCCGAGCGGGTTCCAAGAGACCCAGTACTTC
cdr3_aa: CASSYPSGFQETQYF

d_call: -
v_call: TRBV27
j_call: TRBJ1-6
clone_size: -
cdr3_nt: TGTGCCAGCAGTCGCGGGGGCATGGGTTCACCCCTCCACTTT
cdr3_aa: CASSRGGMGSPLHF

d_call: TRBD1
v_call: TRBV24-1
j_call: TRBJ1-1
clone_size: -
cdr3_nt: TGTGCCACCAGTGACCCAGGGGGGAACACTGAAGCTTTCTTT
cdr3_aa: CATSDPGGNTEAFF

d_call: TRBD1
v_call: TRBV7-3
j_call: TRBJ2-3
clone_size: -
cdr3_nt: TGTGCCAGCAGCCAGACAGGGTCATTCGGCACAGATACGCAGTATTTT
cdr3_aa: CASSQTGSFGTDTQYF

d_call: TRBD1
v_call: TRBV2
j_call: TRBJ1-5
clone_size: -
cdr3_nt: TGTGCCAGCAGTCTGGGACAGGCTGGTCAGCCCCAGCATTTT
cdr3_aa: CASSLGQAGQPQHF

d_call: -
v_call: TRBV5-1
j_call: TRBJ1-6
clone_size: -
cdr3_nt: TGCGCCAGCAGCAGGGGACAAGGGGATAATTCACCCCTCCACTTT
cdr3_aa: CASSRGQGDNSPLHF

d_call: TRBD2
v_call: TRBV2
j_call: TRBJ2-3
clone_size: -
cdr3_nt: TGTGCCACCACTAGCGACCATACGCAGTATTTT
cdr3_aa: CATTSDHTQYF

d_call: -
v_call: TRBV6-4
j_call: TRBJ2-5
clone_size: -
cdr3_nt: TGTGCCAGCAGCCCCCGGCCAGCGAGGGCCGAGACCCAGTACTTC
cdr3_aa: CASSPRPARAETQYF

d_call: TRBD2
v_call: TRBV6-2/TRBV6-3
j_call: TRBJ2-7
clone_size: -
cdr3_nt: TGTGCCAGCAGTTACGCGACTAGCCTTTGGCAGTACTTC
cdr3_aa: CASSYATSLWQYF

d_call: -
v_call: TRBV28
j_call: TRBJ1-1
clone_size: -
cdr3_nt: TGTGCCAGCATCTCCGGGGTATCGTACACTGAAGCTTTCTTT
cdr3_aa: CASISGVSYTEAFF

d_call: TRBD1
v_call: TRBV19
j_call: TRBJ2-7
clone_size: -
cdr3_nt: TGTGCCAGTAGTATTTATGGGGACAGGGACTACGAGCAGTACTTC
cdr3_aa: CASSIYGDRDYEQYF

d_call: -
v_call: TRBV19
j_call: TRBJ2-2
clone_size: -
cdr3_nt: TGTGCCAGTAGTATAGATAGGGGCACCGGGGAGCTGTTTTTT
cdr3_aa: CASSIDRGTGELFF

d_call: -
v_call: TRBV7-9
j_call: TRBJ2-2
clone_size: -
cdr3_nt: TGTGCCAGCAGCCGCGGTCAGCTAGCTTCCGGGGAGCTGTTTTTT
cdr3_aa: CASSRGQLASGELFF

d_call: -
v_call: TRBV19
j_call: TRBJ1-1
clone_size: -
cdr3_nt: TGTGCCACCCGGGGGGCTGAAGCTTTCTTT
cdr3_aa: CATRGAEAFF

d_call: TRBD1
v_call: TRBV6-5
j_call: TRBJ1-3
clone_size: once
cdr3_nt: TGTGCCAGCAGGGGGACAGGGAGCAACACCATATATTTT
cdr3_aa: CASRGTGSNTIYF

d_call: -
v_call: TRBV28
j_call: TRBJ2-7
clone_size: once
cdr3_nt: TGTGCCAGCAGTTTAGGACTGCCGGTCGAGCAGTACTTC
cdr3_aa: CASSLGLPVEQYF

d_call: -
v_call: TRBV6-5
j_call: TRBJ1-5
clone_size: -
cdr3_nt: TGTGCCAGCAGTTTATCGGGGTGGGGCAATCAGCCCCAGCATTTT
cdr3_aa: CASSLSGWGNQPQHF

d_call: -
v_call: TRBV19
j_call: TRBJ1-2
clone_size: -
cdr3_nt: TGTGCCAGTAGTCCAGGGCCGGGCTATGGCTACACCTTC
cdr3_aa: CASSPGPGYGYTF

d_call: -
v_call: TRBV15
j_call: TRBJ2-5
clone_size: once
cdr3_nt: TGTGCCACCAGCACCCAGCAACAGGGCTTGGGGGAGACCCAGTACTTC
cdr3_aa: CATSTQQQGLGETQYF

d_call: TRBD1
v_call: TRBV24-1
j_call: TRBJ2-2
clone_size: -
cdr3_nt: TGTGCCACTCCGAAGCTGGACAGGGGGAGTACCGGGGAGCTGTTTTTT
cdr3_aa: CATPKLDRGSTGELFF

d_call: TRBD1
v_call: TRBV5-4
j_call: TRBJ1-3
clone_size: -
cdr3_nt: TGTGCCAGCAGCCCCGACAGGGGGCGAAACACCATATATTTT
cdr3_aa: CASSPDRGRNTIYF

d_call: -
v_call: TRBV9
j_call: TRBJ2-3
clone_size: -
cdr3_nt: TGTGCCAGCAGCGTACACGCAGGGCAAATAGGCTATACGCAGTATTTT
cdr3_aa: CASSVHAGQIGYTQYF

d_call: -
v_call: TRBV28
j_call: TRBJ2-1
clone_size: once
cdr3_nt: TGTGCCAGCTTTTACAGCAACAATGAGCAGTTCTTC
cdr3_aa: CASFYSNNEQFF

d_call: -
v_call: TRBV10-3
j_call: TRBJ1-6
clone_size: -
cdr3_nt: TGTGCCGTCCACCGGGACAAAGATTCACCCCTCCACTTT
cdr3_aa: CAVHRDKDSPLHF

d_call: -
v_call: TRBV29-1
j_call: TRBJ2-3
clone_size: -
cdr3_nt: TGCAGCGTAGAGCACCCAGATACGCAGTATTTT
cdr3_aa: CSVEHPDTQYF

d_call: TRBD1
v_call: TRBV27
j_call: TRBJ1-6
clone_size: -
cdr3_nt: TGTGCCAGCAGTCCCGGGACAGGGTATTCACCCCTCCACTTT
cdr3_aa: CASSPGTGYSPLHF

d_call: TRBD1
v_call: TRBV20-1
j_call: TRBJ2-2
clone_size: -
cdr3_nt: TGCAGTGCCGGACAGGGCCGGGAGCTGTTTTTT
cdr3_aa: CSAGQGRELFF

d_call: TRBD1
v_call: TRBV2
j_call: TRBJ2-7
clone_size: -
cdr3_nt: TGTGCCAGCAGTGGGGACAGCTACGAGCAGTACTTC
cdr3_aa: CASSGDSYEQYF

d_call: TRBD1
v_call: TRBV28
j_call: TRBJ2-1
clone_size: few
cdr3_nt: TGTGCCAGCAGACCAGGGGGCGCCCGGTCCAATGAGCAGTTCTTC
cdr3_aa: CASRPGGARSNEQFF

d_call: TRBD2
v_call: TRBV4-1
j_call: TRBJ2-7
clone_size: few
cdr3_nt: TGCGCCAGCAGCCAAGAAGGGACTATTGCCTACGAGCAGTACTTC
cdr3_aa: CASSQEGTIAYEQYF

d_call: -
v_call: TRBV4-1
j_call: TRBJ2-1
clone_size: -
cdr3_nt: TGCGCCAGCAGCCAAGGGGCCCTATTTTCCTACAATGAGCAGTTCTTC
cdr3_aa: CASSQGALFSYNEQFF

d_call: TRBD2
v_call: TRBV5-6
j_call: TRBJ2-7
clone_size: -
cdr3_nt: TGTGCCAGCAGCTTGCCTAGCGGGAGGGCCCACGAGCAGTACTTC
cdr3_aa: CASSLPSGRAHEQYF

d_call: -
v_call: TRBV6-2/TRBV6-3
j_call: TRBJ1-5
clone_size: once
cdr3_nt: TGTGCCAGCAGTTACGAGGGAGGTCAGCCCCAGCATTTT
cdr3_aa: CASSYEGGQPQHF

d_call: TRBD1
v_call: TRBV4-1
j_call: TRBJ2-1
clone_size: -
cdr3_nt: TGCGCCAGCAGCCAAGATCGGGGACAGGCCCGCAATGAGCAGTTCTTC
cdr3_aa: CASSQDRGQARNEQFF